The 28 T cell receptor beta chains below all came from one sample that was sequenced in a study of cytomegalovirus exposure and HLA in healthy donors. A multiplex PCR was run with 60 Vbeta primers and 13 Jbeta primers. TCRdb's table, derived via immunoSEQ multiplex PCR, lists solely in-frame clones and lacks some. Of 200,000 to 250,000 clones in the sample, roughly 84% were seen once. Sequenced: PBMCs. The receptors were gathered from a man between 45 and 60 years old in good health and CMV-seronegative.

The chain combines TRBV6-5 with TRBJ2-6; D gene unclear. Looked up from germline, CDR1 is MNHEY and CDR2 is SVGAGI. The V and J ends lost 10 bases and 4 bases respectively, with 14 bases between them. The CDR3 is made up of 14 amino acids. As DNA, the CDR3 is TGTGCCACCTCCGAGGTCTCGGGGGCCAACGTCCTGACTTTC. Translating it yields CATSEVSGANVLTF.

This chain joins TRBV28 and TRBJ2-1; 9 nucleotides match TRBD1. The V gene end was trimmed by 5 bases and the J gene end by 7 bases; junction bases not matched to a gene: 9. The CDR3 runs 15 residues. Germline-derived CDR1 and CDR2 are MDHEN and SYDVKM. The CDR3 reads CASSTGGYLGNEQFF. In DNA form, the CDR3 reads TGTGCCAGCAGTACAGGGGGCTATCTTGGAAATGAGCAGTTCTTC.

V is TRBV6-1 and J is TRBJ2-7; 8 bases are a match to TRBD1. Germline CDR1 reads MNHNS; CDR2 reads SASEGT. CDR3 size: 14 residues. Trimming at V came to 7 bases and at J to 7 bases, leaving 12 bases not matched to a gene. CDR3: CASTPGQATREQYF. CDR3 DNA: TGTGCCAGCACTCCGGGACAGGCGACTAGAGAGCAGTACTTC.

V is TRBV18 and J is TRBJ1-1; D not resolved. CDR3 length: 17 residues. Germline V CDR1 and CDR2: KGHSH, LQKENI. The V end was cut by 2 bases, the J end by 1 base, with 17 bases between. CDR3 sequence reads: CASSPSTGSPQNTEAFF. CDR3 sequence (DNA): TGTGCCAGCTCACCATCAACTGGGAGCCCTCAGAACACTGAAGCTTTCTTT.

V is TRBV7-9 and J is TRBJ1-5, with 7 bases matching TRBD1. J was trimmed by 4 bases and V by 5 bases; bases with no gene match: 5. Germline V gives CDR1 SEHNR, CDR2 FQNEAQ (reference sequence). The CDR3 is 14 amino acids. The CDR3 is CASSKGQDNQPQHF. CDR3 DNA: TGTGCCAGCAGCAAAGGACAGGATAATCAGCCCCAGCATTTT.

CDR3 sequence: CASLGTGLRVTGELFF. The CDR3 DNA reads as TGTGCCAGCCTCGGGACAGGCCTCCGGGTCACCGGGGAGCTGTTTTTT. V gene TRBV19 combines with J gene TRBJ2-2; 8 nucleotides agree with TRBD1. The CDR3 is 16 residues long. V shed 9 bases, J shed 4 bases, and the junction held 13 bases outside the gene matches. Germline-derived CDR1 and CDR2 are LNHDA and SQIVND (reference sequence).

The chain uses TRBV20-1 and TRBJ2-3; D is undetermined. The CDR3 totals 11 residues. Trimming removed 4 bases at V and 5 bases at J, with 7 bases between. CDR1 is DFQATT, CDR2 SNEGSKA, per germline (reference sequence). CDR3 in amino acids: CSANQKDTQYF. The CDR3 DNA follows: TGCAGTGCTAATCAGAAAGATACGCAGTATTTT.

This chain connects TRBV29-1 to TRBJ1-1; 7 bases fit TRBD1. Germline V gene lookup returns CDR1 SQVTM and CDR2 ANQGSEA. There are 13 residues in the CDR3. Trimming removed 7 bases from V and 3 bases from J; junction bases left unmatched: 8. The CDR3 sequence: CSAQKTGDTEAFF. As DNA, the CDR3 is TGCAGCGCCCAGAAAACAGGGGACACTGAAGCTTTCTTT.

The V and J genes are TRBV5-6 and TRBJ2-2; 7 positions match TRBD1. V was pared by 0 bases and J by 4 bases, with 3 bases of the junction left unmatched. CDR1 is SGHDT, CDR2 YYEEEE, per germline. The CDR3 is 15 residues long. The CDR3 DNA reads as TGTGCCAGCAGCTTGGGGGCAGGGGGCACCGGGGAGCTGTTTTTT. Protein: CASSLGAGGTGELFF.

This chain links TRBV5-8 with TRBJ1-2, with a tentative D call TRBD1 (5 bases). The V gene's germline CDR1 is SGHTS and CDR2 YDEGEE. The V end was cut by 4 bases, the J end by 3 bases, with 16 bases between. The CDR3 runs 15 residues. CDR3 sequence: CASSLSNRLDYGYTF. CDR3 nucleotides: TGTGCCAGCAGCCTCTCGAACAGGCTTGACTATGGCTACACCTTC.

J is TRBJ2-5 and V is TRBV9; 9 bases are shared with TRBD1. Germline V gene sequence: CDR1 SGDLS, CDR2 YYNGEE. The CDR3 contains 15 residues. V was clipped by 4 bases and J by 5 bases; unmatched bases: 9. CDR3 bases: TGTGCCAGCAGCTTTGGAGACAGGGGGTGGGAGACCCAGTACTTC. Translated: CASSFGDRGWETQYF.

The V call is TRBV18, the J call TRBJ2-1, with 10 bases aligning to TRBD2. V gave up 1 base and J gave up 6 bases; unmatched junction bases: 6. Germline V CDR1 and CDR2: KGHSH, LQKENI. This CDR3 comprises 16 residues. The CDR3: CASSPQREGDGNEQFF. The CDR3 nucleotides are TGTGCCAGCTCACCACAGCGGGAGGGCGACGGCAATGAGCAGTTCTTC.

The chain has TRBV30 and TRBJ1-1; no definite D call. V gave up 0 bases and J gave up 3 bases, with 8 bases separating them. The length of the CDR3 is 13 residues. Germline V gene data show CDR1 as GTSNPN and CDR2 as SVGIG (reference sequence). The CDR3 region is CAWSVSPYTEAFF. The CDR3 DNA is TGTGCCTGGAGTGTCTCCCCCTACACTGAAGCTTTCTTT. Full variable domain (rest looked up from reference TRBV30 and TRBJ1-1): SQTIHQWPATLVQPVGSPLSLECTVEGTSNPNLYWYRQAAGRGLQLLFYSVGIGQISSEVPQNLSASRPQDRQFILSSKKLLLSDSGFYLCAWSVSPYTEAFFGQGTRLTVV.

CDR3 residues: CASSHRTGGHEKLFF. For the CDR3, the DNA is TGTGCCAGCAGCCACCGGACAGGGGGCCATGAAAAACTGTTTTTT. The chain is built from TRBV14 and TRBJ1-4, with 11 bases fitting TRBD1. Losses at the gene ends were 3 bases for V and 6 bases for J; bases not matched to a gene: 3. CDR1 is SGHDN and CDR2 is FVKESK in the germline V gene. This CDR3 has 15 residues.

The chain carries TRBV6-1 and TRBJ1-2, with TRBD1 identical over 7 bases. This CDR3 region has 14 residues. Germline trimming cut 6 bases from V and 4 bases from J; bases unmatched to any gene: 8. From germline, CDR1 is MNHNS and CDR2 SASEGT. The CDR3 bases are TGTGCCAGCAGGGCACTTCAGGGGGGCTATGGCTACACCTTC. Its translation: CASRALQGGYGYTF.

This clone was seen a single time. The chain couples TRBV7-9 to TRBJ1-1; D perhaps matches TRBD1 (6 bases). V was trimmed by 5 bases and J by 7 bases, leaving 11 bases between them. The CDR3 has 12 amino acids. Germline CDR1 and CDR2: SEHNR and FQNEAQ (reference sequence). The CDR3 DNA reads TGTGCCAGCAGCACCGGGACAATTGAAGCTTTCTTT. Amino acid sequence: CASSTGTIEAFF.

The chain combines TRBV7-3 with TRBJ1-1, with 7 bases that match TRBD1. The CDR3 consists of 15 residues. Per germline, CDR1 SGHTA and CDR2 FQGTGA. The ends lost 4 bases at V and 4 bases at J; junction bases unmatched: 9. The CDR3 region is CASSSMTGRLTEAFF. In DNA form, the CDR3 reads TGTGCCAGCAGCTCCATGACAGGGCGCCTCACTGAAGCTTTCTTT.

The CDR3 sequence is CASSPTQGGGYTF. The CDR3 DNA follows: TGTGCCAGCTCACCGACACAGGGAGGGGGCTACACCTTC. This chain uses TRBV18 with TRBJ1-2; D possibly corresponds to TRBD1 (6 bases). Trimming removed 3 bases from V and 8 bases from J, with 13 bases in between. Germline V lookup: CDR1 KGHSH, CDR2 LQKENI. The CDR3 sequence is 13 residues long.

This chain links TRBV6-6 with TRBJ2-7, with 14 bases aligning to TRBD2. This CDR3 has 15 residues. V lost 5 bases to trimming and J lost 6 bases; unmatched junction nucleotides: 6. The germline gives CDR1 MNHNY, CDR2 SVGAGI (reference sequence). The CDR3 nucleotides read TGTGCCAGCAGTCCGGGACTAGCGGGAGCGGGCGAGCAGTACTTC. Amino acid sequence: CASSPGLAGAGEQYF.

CDR3 DNA sequence: TGTGCCAGCAGCTTGAGGCAGGGGGCTCGTGCCGGGGAGCTGTTTTTT. Amino acids: CASSLRQGARAGELFF. The chain combines TRBV5-6 with TRBJ2-2; 8 bases line up with TRBD1. The CDR3 totals 16 residues. The junction had 8 bases not matched to a gene; V was cut back by 1 base and J by 6 bases. Germline-derived CDR1 and CDR2 are SGHDT and YYEEEE.

CDR3 protein: CASSFLAGGPAYDWQYF. Here the CDR3 DNA reads TGCGCCAGCAGCTTCCTAGCGGGAGGGCCAGCTTACGATTGGCAGTACTTC. This sequence joins TRBV5-1 and TRBJ2-5; 12 nucleotides line up with TRBD2. Trimming cost V 2 bases and J 11 bases; bases outside gene matches: 16. The CDR3 is made up of 17 amino acids. Looked up from germline, CDR1 is SGHRS and CDR2 is YFSETQ. Using reference TRBV5-1 and TRBJ2-5 for the parts outside the CDR3, the full variable domain is KAGVTQTPRYLIKTRGQQVTLSCSPISGHRSVSWYQQTPGQGLQFLFEYFSETQRNKGNFPGRFSGRQFSNSRSEMNVSTLELGDSALYLCASSFLAGGPAYDWQYFGPGTRLLVL.

This clone was recorded once. The chain links TRBV10-3 to TRBJ2-2; 7 positions match TRBD1. The CDR3 is 16 residues long. Germline values: CDR1 ENHRY, CDR2 SYGVKD. V shed 6 bases, J shed 2 bases, and the junction held 9 bases outside the gene matches. The CDR3 DNA reads as TGTGCCATCAGGAGAGGGGGCCAGGCAAACACCGGGGAGCTGTTTTTT. As protein: CAIRRGGQANTGELFF.

This chain joins TRBV11-2 and TRBJ2-1, with 10 bases that match TRBD2. The trim removed 1 base at V and 6 bases at J, leaving 3 bases unmatched. The length of the CDR3 is 15 residues. Germline CDR1 is SGHAT and CDR2 is FQNNGV. As DNA, the CDR3 is TGTGCCAGCAGCTTAGTAGCGGGAGGCTTCAATGAGCAGTTCTTC. Residues: CASSLVAGGFNEQFF.

The chain's CDR3 is CASSFQGSGANVLTF. In nucleotides, the CDR3 is TGTGCCAGCAGTTTTCAAGGGAGCGGGGCCAACGTCCTGACTTTC. This chain connects TRBV27 to TRBJ2-6; D perhaps matches TRBD2 (5 bases). Per the germline V gene, CDR1 is MNHEY and CDR2 is SMNVEV (reference sequence). The CDR3 contains 15 residues. With 3 bases removed from V and 4 bases from J, the gap between germline ends came to 10 bases.

As regards this clone: Other DNA sequences within the sample encode an identical CDR3. V usage is TRBV7-9 and J usage is TRBJ1-1, with a weak D call TRBD1 (5 bases). CDR3 length: 12 amino acids. Germline V gives CDR1 SEHNR, CDR2 FQNEAQ (reference sequence). Trimming left V 8 bases short and J 1 base short, with 8 bases between. DNA for the CDR3: TGTGCCAGCGGCGGGGGGAACACTGAAGCTTTCTTT. Amino acid sequence: CASGGGNTEAFF.

This clone appeared a few times. V usage is TRBV19 and J usage is TRBJ1-5; 9 bases are shared with TRBD1. The CDR3 sequence is 19 residues long. Germline trimming cut 7 bases from V and 1 base from J; bases unmatched to any gene: 17. Germline-derived CDR1 and CDR2 are LNHDA and SQIVND (reference sequence). CDR3 sequence (DNA): TGTGCCAGTAACCGCGGTGGGACAGGGAAAGCGCTAAGCAATCAGCCCCAGCATTTT. Translating gives CASNRGGTGKALSNQPQHF.

This rearrangement joins TRBV5-1 to TRBJ2-1, with D possibly matching TRBD1 (5 bases). The V and J ends lost 1 base and 8 bases respectively, with 13 bases between them. The germline V gene encodes CDR1 SGHRS and CDR2 YFSETQ. CDR3 length: 14 residues. The CDR3 region has the DNA TGCGCCAGCAGCTTGACAGGAAATACCGATGAGCAGTTCTTC. Translation: CASSLTGNTDEQFF.

A single count supports this clone. This rearrangement joins TRBV30 to TRBJ2-2; D may be TRBD1 (7 bases). V lost 2 bases, J lost 4 bases, and 17 bases lay in between. Germline lookup yields CDR1 GTSNPN and CDR2 SVGIG (reference sequence). The CDR3 extends over 16 amino acids. The chain's CDR3 is CAWSPEGALGTGELFF. CDR3 sequence (DNA): TGTGCCTGGAGTCCGGAGGGGGCGTTAGGCACCGGGGAGCTGTTTTTT.